This T cell receptor (beta chain) was recorded in a study of OX40 agonist ivuxolimab in advanced cancers. Points from the study as a whole: Clones of CD4+ and CD8+ blood T cells grew by week 6 at doses of 0.1 to 3.0 mg/kg. Average numbers of expanded clones were greater in CD8+ T cells than in CD4+. The authors also found low normalized T-cell clonal expansion in some nonresponders.

The CDR3 covers 14 residues. V was clipped by 6 bases and J by 2 bases, with 14 bases between them. CDR1 is MGHRA, CDR2 YSYEKL, per germline. Assay: immunoSEQ multiplex PCR; the TCRdb copy retains only in-frame clones and omits some. The data show roughly 83,000 clones, with 65% to 85% seen just once and roughly 6.6% held by the top ten. With regard to this clone: Its antigen remains unidentified.

This sequence joins TRBV4-1 and TRBJ2-7; possibly TRBD2 for D (6 bases). The sequence was obtained from an adult with an advanced solid tumor such as melanoma, head and neck, liver or kidney cancer. Here the sequenced sample was CD4+ or CD8+ T cells sorted from blood, taken in a trial of the OX40 agonist ivuxolimab. DNA for the CDR3: TGCGCCAGCAGTCCCGGGACTCATGCCTACGAGCAGTACTTC. The encoded protein is CASSPGTHAYEQYF.